This is a list of T cell receptor beta chains from one sample in a study of cytomegalovirus exposure and HLA in healthy donors. Produced via immunoSEQ multiplex PCR; TCRdb's table is partial and in-frame only. The sample has over 150,000 clones; roughly 80% are singletons. Sequencing input: PBMCs. The receptors come from a woman between 25 and 40 years old in good health and CMV-seronegative. Each CDR3 is given with its conserved first and last residue. A D gene is named only where the DNA matches it firmly. Where a row states a size, it is once, few, many or the class of an expanded clone; other rows omit it.

j_gene	d_gene	v_gene	abundance	CDR3aa	CDR3nt
TRBJ1-5	TRBD1	TRBV9	NA	CASSGQGSNQPQHF	TGTGCCAGCAGCGGACAGGGGAGCAATCAGCCCCAGCATTTT
TRBJ2-7	NA	TRBV19	NA	CASAFRALYEQYF	TGTGCCAGTGCCTTCAGGGCCCTCTACGAGCAGTACTTC
TRBJ2-3	TRBD2	TRBV10-1	once	CASSESSGGSTDTQYF	TGCGCCAGCAGTGAGTCGTCGGGGGGTAGCACAGATACGCAGTATTTT
TRBJ1-1	TRBD1	TRBV30	NA	CAWSQEGAWGRNTEAFF	TGTGCCTGGAGTCAAGAGGGGGCATGGGGCCGGAACACTGAAGCTTTCTTT
TRBJ2-5	NA	TRBV6-6	NA	CASSFPNEGPETQYF	TGTGCCAGCAGTTTTCCGAACGAGGGCCCGGAGACCCAGTACTTC
TRBJ1-1	TRBD1	TRBV6-1	NA	CASSSTGVGNTEAFF	TGTGCCAGCAGTTCCACAGGGGTCGGGAACACTGAAGCTTTCTTT
TRBJ1-1	TRBD1	TRBV10-3	NA	CAASDRGGMNTEAFF	TGTGCCGCGTCAGACAGGGGAGGGATGAACACTGAAGCTTTCTTT
TRBJ2-5	NA	TRBV7-3	once	CASSPGSRYQETQYF	TGTGCCAGCAGCCCGGGATCTCGGTACCAAGAGACCCAGTACTTC
TRBJ2-3	TRBD2	TRBV4-2	NA	CASSQDLEGGSYSTDTQYF	TGTGCCAGCAGCCAAGATCTTGAGGGAGGGTCTTACAGCACAGATACGCAGTATTTT
TRBJ1-2	TRBD1	TRBV5-1	NA	CASSFSTGRGYTF	TGCGCCAGCAGCTTTTCGACAGGGCGTGGCTACACCTTC
TRBJ2-1	NA	TRBV27	few	CASSLIPRGYYNEQFF	TGTGCCAGCAGTTTAATCCCGCGGGGCTACTACAATGAGCAGTTCTTC
TRBJ1-2	TRBD1	TRBV6-1	NA	CASSSGGTPIYGYTF	TGTGCCAGCAGTTCAGGGGGCACCCCGATCTATGGCTACACCTTC
TRBJ2-1	NA	TRBV4-1	NA	CASSRGGLLRGNEQFF	TGCGCCAGCAGCCGAGGCGGTCTTCTCCGGGGGAATGAGCAGTTCTTC
TRBJ2-5	NA	TRBV2	NA	CASSELSQETQYF	TGTGCCAGCAGTGAACTGAGCCAAGAGACCCAGTACTTC
TRBJ1-2	NA	TRBV6-1	NA	CASSAYGYTF	TGTGCCAGCAGTGCATATGGCTACACCTTC
TRBJ2-1	TRBD2	TRBV4-1	NA	CASSPRGGRGNEQFF	TGCGCCAGCAGTCCCCGCGGGGGGCGAGGGAATGAGCAGTTCTTC
TRBJ2-5	NA	TRBV15	NA	CATSTPDVGGQETQYF	TGTGCCACCAGCACACCGGACGTCGGGGGCCAAGAGACCCAGTACTTC